The 26 T cell receptor beta chains presented below share a single source sample, sequenced in a study of cytomegalovirus exposure and HLA in healthy donors. Primers included in the PCR were 60 Vbeta and 13 Jbeta primers. Assay: immunoSEQ multiplex PCR; the TCRdb copy retains only in-frame clones and omits some. The table shows about 160,000 clones, with 75% to 90% occurring only once. The sample taken for sequencing was PBMCs. Receptors originate from a man aged 25 to 45 in good health and CMV-seronegative.

The chain has TRBV9 and TRBJ1-3; TRBD1 agrees at 9 bases. Germline V gives CDR1 SGDLS, CDR2 YYNGEE. The CDR3 length is 16 residues. The V gene end was trimmed by 3 bases and the J gene end by 3 bases; junction bases not matched to a gene: 7. The CDR3 spells CASSASGQGGGNTIYF. The CDR3 DNA is TGTGCCAGCAGCGCCTCGGGACAGGGCGGTGGAAACACCATATATTTT.

This chain uses TRBV11-2 with TRBJ2-7; 10 bases fit TRBD1. The germline V gene encodes CDR1 SGHAT and CDR2 FQNNGV. This CDR3 comprises 16 residues. The ends lost 1 base at V and 0 bases at J; junction bases unmatched: 3. The DNA for the CDR3 is TGTGCCAGCAGCTTAGCCTGGGACAGGGGCTCCTACGAGCAGTACTTC. This encodes CASSLAWDRGSYEQYF.

This clone was counted between two and nine times. The rearrangement links TRBV19 to TRBJ2-7; perhaps TRBD1 as D (7 bases). The CDR3 is made up of 13 amino acids. The V and J ends lost 4 bases and 5 bases respectively, with 12 bases between them. Per germline, CDR1 LNHDA and CDR2 SQIVND (reference sequence). As DNA, the CDR3 is TGTGCCAGTAGTACCAGGGGGGAAAACGAGCAGTACTTC. Protein: CASSTRGENEQYF.

This clone showed up just once. The chain employs TRBV5-6 and TRBJ1-6; the match to TRBD1 covers 7 bases. The CDR3 loop spans 17 amino acids. Germline CDR1 is SGHDT and CDR2 is YYEEEE. The junction had 14 bases not matched to a gene; V was cut back by 3 bases and J by 8 bases. CDR3 coding DNA: TGTGCCAGCAGCTCGTCCCTGACAGGGCCGCTAGATTCACCCCTCCACTTT. It translates to CASSSSLTGPLDSPLHF.

To note about this clone: The junction shows a germline mismatch at one end, possibly a read error. Other DNA sequences in the same sample also yield this CDR3. The chain carries TRBV6-5 and TRBJ2-5; a possible D gene is TRBD1 (5 bases). CDR1 and CDR2 (germline): MNHEY, SVGAGI. CDR3 length: 15 residues. This CDR3 reads CASSYSVAGRETQYF. CDR3 coding DNA: TGTGCCAGCAGCTACTCCGTTGCAGGGCGAGAGACCCAGTACTTC.

The CDR3 DNA is TGTGCCAGCATCGAGTGGGGACAGGGATTTACGGACACCGGGGAGCTGTTTTTT. It codes for CASIEWGQGFTDTGELFF. V gene TRBV28 combines with J gene TRBJ2-2; 9 bases match TRBD1. CDR1 is MDHEN and CDR2 is SYDVKM in the germline V gene. The CDR3 is 18 amino acids. Trimming removed 7 bases from V and 3 bases from J; junction bases left unmatched: 15.

This rearrangement joins TRBV9 to TRBJ2-7; 7 positions agree with TRBD1. The CDR3 runs 15 residues. V lost 1 base to trimming and J lost 0 bases; unmatched junction nucleotides: 4. Germline loops: CDR1 SGDLS, CDR2 YYNGEE. The CDR3 here is CASSVFRDSSYEQYF. In DNA, the CDR3 is TGTGCCAGCAGCGTATTCCGGGACAGCTCCTACGAGCAGTACTTC.

J is TRBJ2-1 and V is TRBV7-8; 8 bases are shared with TRBD2. The V and J ends lost 4 bases and 4 bases, in that order; junction bases with no gene match: 3. CDR1 is SGHVS, CDR2 FQNEAQ, per germline. The CDR3 is 14 residues long. The CDR3: CASSSREGYNEQFF. In DNA form, the CDR3 reads TGTGCCAGCAGCTCCCGGGAGGGGTACAATGAGCAGTTCTTC.

This clone was counted a single time. V usage is TRBV4-1 and J usage is TRBJ1-2; D is unresolved. This CDR3 is 14 amino acids long. CDR1 is MGHRA, CDR2 YSYEKL, per germline. Trimming pared 3 bases from V and 4 bases from J, leaving 12 bases between. In DNA form, the CDR3 reads TGCGCCAGCAGCCACACCGGGTCTATCTATGGCTACACCTTC. Amino acid sequence: CASSHTGSIYGYTF.

CDR3: CASSVGTRLADTQYF. The CDR3, as DNA: TGTGCCAGCAGCGTAGGAACTAGACTAGCAGATACGCAGTATTTT. The V call is TRBV9, the J call TRBJ2-3; a possible D gene is TRBD2 (6 bases). CDR3 length: 15 amino acids. V lost 0 bases and J lost 4, with 12 bases in between. Germline-derived CDR1 and CDR2 are SGDLS and YYNGEE.

The rearrangement uses TRBV7-8 and TRBJ2-3, with 9 bases lining up with TRBD1. V lost 4 bases, J lost 2 bases, and 4 bases stayed unmatched. CDR1 is SGHVS and CDR2 is FQNEAQ in the germline V gene. The CDR3 consists of 15 residues. CDR3 sequence (DNA): TGTGCCAGCAGCTCGGGACAGGGTTCCACAGATACGCAGTATTTT. This codes for CASSSGQGSTDTQYF.

This clone was counted once. The chain uses TRBV10-3 and TRBJ2-2, with TRBD2 as a possible D gene (5 bases). Germline loops: CDR1 ENHRY, CDR2 SYGVKD. The V gene lost 2 bases and the J gene lost 0 bases, with 16 bases spanning the gap. The CDR3 totals 18 residues. CDR3 nucleotides: TGTGCCATCAGTGAGGAGGGTCTGACCCTTTCGAACACCGGGGAGCTGTTTTTT. Translating it yields CAISEEGLTLSNTGELFF.

The chain has TRBV19 and TRBJ1-2; D is undetermined. The V end lost 2 bases, the J end lost 7 bases, and 11 bases lay between the germline ends. The CDR3 is 13 residues long. The germline gives CDR1 LNHDA, CDR2 SQIVND (reference sequence). The CDR3 reads CASSITWASGYTF. CDR3 bases: TGTGCCAGTAGTATAACGTGGGCCAGTGGCTACACCTTC.

This clone was seen only once. The rearrangement uses TRBV4-1 and TRBJ2-3; tentative D call: TRBD2 (5 bases). Trimming left V 2 bases short and J 4 bases short, with 10 bases between. The CDR3 is 14 amino acids. Germline values: CDR1 MGHRA, CDR2 YSYEKL. CDR3 DNA sequence: TGCGCCAGCAGCCAAATGAGCGGTGCAGATACGCAGTATTTT. Residues: CASSQMSGADTQYF.

V gene TRBV28 combines with J gene TRBJ1-1; D is perhaps TRBD1 (6 bases). The CDR3 contains 13 residues. V dropped 8 bases and J dropped 3 bases, with 13 bases sitting between them. Germline assignment: CDR1 MDHEN and CDR2 SYDVKM. Here the CDR3 reads CASSGTRHTEAFF. The CDR3 bases are TGTGCCAGCTCCGGGACACGGCACACTGAAGCTTTCTTT.

The CDR3 DNA sequence: TGTGCCAGCAGTTTAAGACCCGGGGTAGCGGGGGGCTACGAGCAGTACTTC. This codes for CASSLRPGVAGGYEQYF. The V call is TRBV27, the J call TRBJ2-7; 10 bases fit TRBD2. The CDR3 covers 17 residues. Trimming at V came to 2 bases and at J to 3 bases, leaving 10 bases not matched to a gene. CDR1 is MNHEY and CDR2 is SMNVEV in the germline V gene (reference sequence).

There are a few counts of this clone. The V and J genes are TRBV7-9 and TRBJ1-2, with 12 nucleotides matching TRBD1. The germline V gene has CDR1 SEHNR and CDR2 FQNEAQ (reference sequence). CDR3 length: 16 residues. The trim removed 5 bases at V and 4 bases at J, leaving 8 bases unmatched. The CDR3 reads CASSRRGQGASYGYTF. CDR3 sequence (DNA): TGTGCCAGCAGCAGAAGGGGACAGGGGGCATCCTATGGCTACACCTTC.

This clone appeared once. The J gene is TRBJ1-1, the V gene TRBV4-1; 7 positions match TRBD1. Germline CDR1 reads MGHRA; CDR2 reads YSYEKL. This CDR3 has 15 amino acids. The V gene end was trimmed by 5 bases and the J gene end by 0 bases; junction bases not matched to a gene: 6. The CDR3 here is CASSIRQGLNTEAFF. In nucleotides, the CDR3 is TGCGCCAGCAGCATTCGACAGGGTCTGAACACTGAAGCTTTCTTT.

A single count supports this clone. CDR3 coding DNA: TGTGCCAGCAGTTTCGGGACAGGTACCTACAATGAGCAGTTCTTC. Residues: CASSFGTGTYNEQFF. The chain is built from TRBV28 and TRBJ2-1; 8 bases match TRBD1. Germline CDR1 is MDHEN and CDR2 is SYDVKM. This CDR3 is built from 15 residues. Trimming at V came to 3 bases and at J to 2 bases, leaving 3 bases not matched to a gene.

The rearrangement links TRBV11-2 to TRBJ1-1; weak D call: TRBD1 (6 bases). Trimming left V 4 bases short and J 1 base short, with 16 bases between. Germline-derived CDR1 and CDR2 are SGHAT and FQNNGV. The CDR3 has 16 residues. The CDR3 sequence: CASSSRGPGENTEAFF. In DNA, the CDR3 is TGTGCCAGCAGCTCTAGGGGCCCAGGGGAGAACACTGAAGCTTTCTTT.

The chain couples TRBV9 to TRBJ2-6, with 11 bases that match TRBD1. There are 18 residues in the CDR3. Germline lookup yields CDR1 SGDLS and CDR2 YYNGEE. Trimming took 3 bases from V and 4 from J; bases not matched to a gene: 9. CDR3 nucleotide sequence: TGTGCCAGCAGCGCCCCGGGACAGGGGGTAATAGGGGCCAACGTCCTGACTTTC. Amino acids: CASSAPGQGVIGANVLTF.

This clone was seen a few times. The chain couples TRBV6-1 to TRBJ2-7; 8 bases line up with TRBD1. This CDR3 is 16 amino acids long. Germline V lookup: CDR1 MNHNS, CDR2 SASEGT. With 1 base clipped from V and 7 bases from J, the junction kept 12 bases outside the gene matches. CDR3 amino acids: CASSEGSRGRSWEQYF. DNA of the CDR3: TGTGCCAGCAGTGAAGGGAGCAGGGGGCGGTCTTGGGAGCAGTACTTC.

V and J are TRBV29-1 and TRBJ1-2; D uncertain. This CDR3 spans 12 amino acids. The V end was cut by 1 base, the J end by 7 bases, with 10 bases between. CDR1 is SQVTM and CDR2 is ANQGSEA in the germline V gene. The CDR3 sequence is CSVEVQSGGYTF. CDR3 bases: TGCAGCGTTGAAGTGCAGTCTGGTGGCTACACCTTC.

J is TRBJ2-7 and V is TRBV7-9, with D perhaps TRBD1 (6 bases). This CDR3 comprises 15 residues. Trimming took 1 base from V and 0 from J, leaving 10 bases between them. Germline V gene lookup returns CDR1 SEHNR and CDR2 FQNEAQ (reference sequence). The CDR3: CASSLDRGTSYEQYF. The CDR3 DNA is TGTGCCAGCAGCTTAGATAGGGGGACCTCCTACGAGCAGTACTTC.

This rearrangement joins TRBV11-2 to TRBJ1-5; unclear D gene. With 1 base removed from V and 5 bases from J, the gap between germline ends came to 6 bases. This CDR3 comprises 13 residues. Germline CDR1 reads SGHAT; CDR2 reads FQNNGV. CDR3 nucleotide sequence: TGTGCCAGCAGCTTAGTCCGGGATCAGCCCCAGCATTTT. This codes for CASSLVRDQPQHF.

The chain carries TRBV4-3 and TRBJ1-6, with D unresolved. Looked up from germline, CDR1 is LGHNA and CDR2 is YSLEER. Trimming took 0 bases from V and 8 from J, leaving 20 bases between them. CDR3 length equals 18 residues. The CDR3 is CASSQERRNVGVDSPLHF. CDR3 DNA sequence: TGCGCCAGCAGCCAAGAGAGAAGAAATGTAGGAGTGGATTCACCCCTCCACTTT.